This T cell receptor (beta chain) is drawn from a study of control samples from healthy donors and cancer patients. The V and J ends lost 5 bases and 8 bases respectively, with 16 bases between them. Germline loops: CDR1 MDHEN, CDR2 SYDVKM. The CDR3 sequence is 14 residues long. Assay used: immunoSEQ multiplex PCR; TCRdb lists only in-frame clones, some missing. The data show some 200,000 clones, with 80% to 95% seen just once and around 1.6% held by the top ten. This clonotype originated in a man between 18 and 29 years old in good health. V and J are TRBV28 and TRBJ2-1; D is uncertain. Sequencing input: blood. The CDR3 reads CASSNLARPHEQFF. The CDR3 DNA is TGTGCCAGCAGTAATCTGGCTAGGCCGCATGAGCAGTTCTTC.